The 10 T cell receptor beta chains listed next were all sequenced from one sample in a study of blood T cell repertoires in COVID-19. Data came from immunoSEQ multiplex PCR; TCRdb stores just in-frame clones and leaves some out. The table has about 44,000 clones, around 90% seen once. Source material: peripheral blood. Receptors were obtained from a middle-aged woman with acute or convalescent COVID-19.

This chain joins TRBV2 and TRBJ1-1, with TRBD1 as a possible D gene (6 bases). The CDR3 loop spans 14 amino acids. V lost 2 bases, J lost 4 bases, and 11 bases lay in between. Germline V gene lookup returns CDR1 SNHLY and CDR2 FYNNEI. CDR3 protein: CASSETTGTTEAFF. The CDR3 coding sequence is TGTGCCAGCAGTGAAACCACAGGGACCACTGAAGCTTTCTTT. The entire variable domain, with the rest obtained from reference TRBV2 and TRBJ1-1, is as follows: EPEVTQTPSHQVTQMGQEVILRCVPISNHLYFYWYRQILGQKVEFLVSFYNNEISEKSEIFDDQFSVERPDGSNFTLKIRSTKLEDSAMYFCASSETTGTTEAFFGQGTRLTVV.

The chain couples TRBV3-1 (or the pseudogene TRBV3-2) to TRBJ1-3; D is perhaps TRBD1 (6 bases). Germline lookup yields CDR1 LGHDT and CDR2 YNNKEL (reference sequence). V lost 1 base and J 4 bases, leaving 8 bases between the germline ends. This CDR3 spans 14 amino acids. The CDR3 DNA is TGTGCCAGCAGCCAAGGGACAGTCGGAAACACCATATATTTT. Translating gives CASSQGTVGNTIYF.

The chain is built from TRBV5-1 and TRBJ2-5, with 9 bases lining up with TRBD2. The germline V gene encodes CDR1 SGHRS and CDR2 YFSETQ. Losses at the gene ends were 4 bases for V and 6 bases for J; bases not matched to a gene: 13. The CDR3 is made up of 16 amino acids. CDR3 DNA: TGCGCCAGCAGCCCCAGTTCCGCGGGGGGGCGGAAGACCCAGTACTTC. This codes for CASSPSSAGGRKTQYF.

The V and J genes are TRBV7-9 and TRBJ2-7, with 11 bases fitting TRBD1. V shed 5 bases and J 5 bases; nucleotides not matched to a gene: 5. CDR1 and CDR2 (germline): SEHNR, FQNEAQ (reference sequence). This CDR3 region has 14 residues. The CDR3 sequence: CASSKPGQGDEQYF. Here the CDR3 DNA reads TGTGCCAGCAGCAAACCGGGACAGGGGGACGAGCAGTACTTC.

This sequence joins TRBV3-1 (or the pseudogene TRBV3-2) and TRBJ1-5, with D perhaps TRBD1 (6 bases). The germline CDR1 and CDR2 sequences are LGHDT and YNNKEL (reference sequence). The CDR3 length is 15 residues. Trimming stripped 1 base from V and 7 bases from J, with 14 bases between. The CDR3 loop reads CASSQVLGAEQPQHF. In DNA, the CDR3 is TGTGCCAGCAGCCAAGTTTTGGGGGCAGAGCAGCCCCAGCATTTT.

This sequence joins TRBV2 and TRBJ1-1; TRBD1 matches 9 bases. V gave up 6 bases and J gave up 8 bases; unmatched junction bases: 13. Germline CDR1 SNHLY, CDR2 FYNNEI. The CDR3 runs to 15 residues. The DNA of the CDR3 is TGTGCCAGCAGGCCCCAACAGGGGGCACGCGCCGAAGCTTTCTTT. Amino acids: CASRPQQGARAEAFF.

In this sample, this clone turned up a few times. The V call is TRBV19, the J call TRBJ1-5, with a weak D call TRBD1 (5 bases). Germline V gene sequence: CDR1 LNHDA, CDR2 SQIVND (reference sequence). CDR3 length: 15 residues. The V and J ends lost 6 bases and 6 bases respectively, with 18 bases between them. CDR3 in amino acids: CASRLTTASVQPQHF. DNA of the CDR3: TGTGCCAGTAGGCTCACGACAGCATCGGTTCAGCCCCAGCATTTT. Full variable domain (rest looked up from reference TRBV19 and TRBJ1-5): DGGITQSPKYLFRKEGQNVTLSCEQNLNHDAMYWYRQDPGQGLRLIYYSQIVNDFQKGDIAEGYSVSREKKESFPLTVTSAQKNPTAFYLCASRLTTASVQPQHFGDGTRLSIL.

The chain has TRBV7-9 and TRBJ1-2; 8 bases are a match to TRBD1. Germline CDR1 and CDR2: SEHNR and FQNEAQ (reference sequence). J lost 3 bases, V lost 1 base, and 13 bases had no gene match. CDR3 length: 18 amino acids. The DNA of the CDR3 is TGTGCCAGCAGCTTAGTCGCGGGAACAGGGGGTTTCGACTATGGCTACACCTTC. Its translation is CASSLVAGTGGFDYGYTF.

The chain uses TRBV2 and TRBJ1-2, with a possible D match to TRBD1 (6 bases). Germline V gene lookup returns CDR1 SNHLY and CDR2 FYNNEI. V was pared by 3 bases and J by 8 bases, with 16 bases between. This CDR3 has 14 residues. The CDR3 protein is CASSDLGGVEGYTF. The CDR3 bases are TGTGCCAGCAGTGACCTTGGGGGCGTTGAGGGCTACACCTTC.

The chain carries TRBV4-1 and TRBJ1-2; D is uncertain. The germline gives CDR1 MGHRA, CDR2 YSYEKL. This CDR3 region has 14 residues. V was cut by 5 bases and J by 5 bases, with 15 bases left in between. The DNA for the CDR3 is TGCGCCAGCAGCTTCCAACCGGGGATTTATGGCTACACCTTC. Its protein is CASSFQPGIYGYTF.